This TCR beta chain was identified in a study of T cell responses to AZD1222 COVID-19 vaccine. CDR3 size: 14 residues. Germline CDR1 reads SGDLS; CDR2 reads YYNGEE. V shed 3 bases and J shed 2 bases, with 9 bases lying between them. Here immunoSEQ multiplex PCR was the method, and the copy in TCRdb shows in-frame clones only, minus some. The sample lists around 80,000 clones, more than 90% seen once, with roughly 4.8% in the top ten. Second-dose intervals near 4 or 12 weeks were combined. Regarding the study as a whole: A reported finding is that nearly half of spike-specific TCRs target unmutated variant regions.

Remarks on this clone: Its antigen is still unknown.

The input for sequencing was peripheral blood, taken 28 days after the second AZD1222 dose. This clonotype was obtained from an adult who received the AZD1222 COVID-19 vaccine. The rearrangement uses TRBV9 and TRBJ2-1; D possibly corresponds to TRBD2 (6 bases). In DNA form, the CDR3 reads TGTGCCAGCAGCGATAGCGGCGCCTACAATGAGCAGTTCTTC. Encoded protein: CASSDSGAYNEQFF.